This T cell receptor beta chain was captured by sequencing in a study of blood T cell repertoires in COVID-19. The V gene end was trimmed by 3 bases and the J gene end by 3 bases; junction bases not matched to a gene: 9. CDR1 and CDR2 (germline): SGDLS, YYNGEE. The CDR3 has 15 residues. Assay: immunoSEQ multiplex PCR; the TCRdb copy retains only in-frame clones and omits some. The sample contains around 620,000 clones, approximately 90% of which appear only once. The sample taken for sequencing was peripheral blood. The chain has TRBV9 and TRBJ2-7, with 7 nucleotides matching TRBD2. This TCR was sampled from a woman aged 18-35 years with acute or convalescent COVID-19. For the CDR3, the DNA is TGTGCCAGCAGCGCCTCGAGCGGGGCCTACTACGAGCAGTACTTC. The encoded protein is CASSASSGAYYEQYF.